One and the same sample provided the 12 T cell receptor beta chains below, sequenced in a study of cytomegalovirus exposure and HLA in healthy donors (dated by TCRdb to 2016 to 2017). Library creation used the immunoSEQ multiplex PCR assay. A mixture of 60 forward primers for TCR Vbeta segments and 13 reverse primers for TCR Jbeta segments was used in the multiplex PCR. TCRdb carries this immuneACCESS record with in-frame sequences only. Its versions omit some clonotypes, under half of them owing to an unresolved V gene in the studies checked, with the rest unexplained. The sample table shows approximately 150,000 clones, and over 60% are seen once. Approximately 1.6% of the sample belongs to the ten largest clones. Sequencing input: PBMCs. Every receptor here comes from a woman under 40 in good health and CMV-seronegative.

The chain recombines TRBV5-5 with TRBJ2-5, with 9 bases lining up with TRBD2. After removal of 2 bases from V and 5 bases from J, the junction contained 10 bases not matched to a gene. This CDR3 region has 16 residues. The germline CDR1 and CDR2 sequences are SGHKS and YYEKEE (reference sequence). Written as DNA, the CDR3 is TGTGCCAGCAGCTTATTCGGGCGGGGGGGAAAGGAGACCCAGTACTTC. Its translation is CASSLFGRGGKETQYF.

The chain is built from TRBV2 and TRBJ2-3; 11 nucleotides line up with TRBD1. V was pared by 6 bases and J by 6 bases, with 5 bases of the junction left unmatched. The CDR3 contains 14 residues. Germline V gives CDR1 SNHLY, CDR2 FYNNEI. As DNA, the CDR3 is TGTGCCAGCAGGGACAGGGGGCTATCGGATACGCAGTATTTT. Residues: CASRDRGLSDTQYF. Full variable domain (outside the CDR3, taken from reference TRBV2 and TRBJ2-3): EPEVTQTPSHQVTQMGQEVILRCVPISNHLYFYWYRQILGQKVEFLVSFYNNEISEKSEIFDDQFSVERPDGSNFTLKIRSTKLEDSAMYFCASRDRGLSDTQYFGPGTRLTVL.

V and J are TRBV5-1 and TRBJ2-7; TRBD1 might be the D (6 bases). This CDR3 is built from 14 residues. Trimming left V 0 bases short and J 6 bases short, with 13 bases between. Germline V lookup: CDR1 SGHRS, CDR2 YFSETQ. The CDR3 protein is CASSLAEQGSEQYF. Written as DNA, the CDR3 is TGCGCCAGCAGCTTGGCGGAACAGGGTTCCGAGCAGTACTTC.

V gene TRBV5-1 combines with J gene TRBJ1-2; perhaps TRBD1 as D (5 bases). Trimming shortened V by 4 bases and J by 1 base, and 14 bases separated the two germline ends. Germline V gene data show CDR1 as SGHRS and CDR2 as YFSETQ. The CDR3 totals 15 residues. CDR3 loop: CASSNGRGGNYGYTF. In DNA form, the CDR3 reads TGCGCCAGCAGCAATGGTAGGGGCGGTAACTATGGCTACACCTTC.

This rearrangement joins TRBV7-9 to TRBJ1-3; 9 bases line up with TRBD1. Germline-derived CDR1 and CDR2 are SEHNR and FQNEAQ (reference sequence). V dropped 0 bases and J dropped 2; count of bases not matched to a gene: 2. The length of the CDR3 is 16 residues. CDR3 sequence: CASSLATGGTGNTIYF. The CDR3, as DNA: TGTGCCAGCAGCTTAGCGACAGGGGGAACTGGAAACACCATATATTTT.

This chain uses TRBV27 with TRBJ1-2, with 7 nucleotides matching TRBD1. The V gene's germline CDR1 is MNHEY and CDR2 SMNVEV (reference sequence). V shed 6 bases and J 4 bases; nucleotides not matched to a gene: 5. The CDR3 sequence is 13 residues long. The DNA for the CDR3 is TGTGCCAGCAGGGGGCGGGACAGCTATGGCTACACCTTC. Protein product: CASRGRDSYGYTF.

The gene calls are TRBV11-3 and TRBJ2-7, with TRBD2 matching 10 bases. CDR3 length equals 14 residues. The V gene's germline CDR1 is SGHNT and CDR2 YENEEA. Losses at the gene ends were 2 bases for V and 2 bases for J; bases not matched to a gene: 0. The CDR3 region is CASSLTSGAYEQYF. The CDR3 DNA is TGTGCCAGCAGCTTAACTAGCGGGGCCTACGAGCAGTACTTC.

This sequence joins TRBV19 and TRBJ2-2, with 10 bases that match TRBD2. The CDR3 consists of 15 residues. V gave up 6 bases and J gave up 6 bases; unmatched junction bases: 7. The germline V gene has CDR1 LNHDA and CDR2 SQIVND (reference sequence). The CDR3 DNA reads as TGTGCCAGTAGCCCTAGCGGGAGATTGCCCGGGGAGCTGTTTTTT. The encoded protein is CASSPSGRLPGELFF.

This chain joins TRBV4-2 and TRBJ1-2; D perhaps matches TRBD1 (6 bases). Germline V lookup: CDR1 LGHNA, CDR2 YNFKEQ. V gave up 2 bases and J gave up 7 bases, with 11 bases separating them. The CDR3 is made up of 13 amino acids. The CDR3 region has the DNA TGTGCCAGCAGCCAACTGGACAGTCTTGGCTACACCTTC. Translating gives CASSQLDSLGYTF.

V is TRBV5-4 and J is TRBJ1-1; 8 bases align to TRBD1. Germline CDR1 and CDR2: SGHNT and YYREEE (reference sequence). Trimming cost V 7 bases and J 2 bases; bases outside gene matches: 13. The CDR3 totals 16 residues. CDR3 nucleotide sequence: TGTGCCAGCCGAGGAAGTCTGGCAGGGGGCAACACTGAAGCTTTCTTT. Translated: CASRGSLAGGNTEAFF.

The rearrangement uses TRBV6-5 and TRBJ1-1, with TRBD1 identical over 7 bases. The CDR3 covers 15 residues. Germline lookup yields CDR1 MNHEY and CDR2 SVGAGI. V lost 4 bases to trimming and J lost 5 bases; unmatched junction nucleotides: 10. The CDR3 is CASSSLTGYGTEAFF. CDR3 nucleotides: TGTGCCAGCAGTTCCCTGACAGGGTATGGGACTGAAGCTTTCTTT.

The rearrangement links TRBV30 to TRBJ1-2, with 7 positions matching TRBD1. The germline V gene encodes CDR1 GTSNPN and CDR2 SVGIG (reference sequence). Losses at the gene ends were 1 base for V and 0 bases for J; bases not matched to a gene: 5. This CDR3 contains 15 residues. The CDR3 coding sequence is TGTGCCTGGAGTGGGGGGACAGCAACTAACTATGGCTACACCTTC. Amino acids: CAWSGGTATNYGYTF. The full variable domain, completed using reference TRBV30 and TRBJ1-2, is SQTIHQWPATLVQPVGSPLSLECTVEGTSNPNLYWYRQAAGRGLQLLFYSVGIGQISSEVPQNLSASRPQDRQFILSSKKLLLSDSGFYLCAWSGGTATNYGYTFGSGTRLTVV.